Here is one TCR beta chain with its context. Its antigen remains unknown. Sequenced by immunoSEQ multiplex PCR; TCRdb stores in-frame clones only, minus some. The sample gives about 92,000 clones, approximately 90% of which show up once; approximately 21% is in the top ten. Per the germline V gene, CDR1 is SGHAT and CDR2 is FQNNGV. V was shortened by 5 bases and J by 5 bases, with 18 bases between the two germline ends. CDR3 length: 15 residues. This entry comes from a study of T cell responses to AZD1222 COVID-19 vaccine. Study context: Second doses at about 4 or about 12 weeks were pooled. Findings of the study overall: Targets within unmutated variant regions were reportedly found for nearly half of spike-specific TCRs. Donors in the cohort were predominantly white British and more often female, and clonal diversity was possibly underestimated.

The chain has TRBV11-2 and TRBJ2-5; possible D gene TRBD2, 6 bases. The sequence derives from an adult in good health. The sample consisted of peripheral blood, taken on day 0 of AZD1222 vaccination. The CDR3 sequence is CASSLPGGGGETQYF. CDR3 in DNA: TGTGCCAGCAGCCTCCCCGGGGGTGGAGGGGAGACCCAGTACTTC. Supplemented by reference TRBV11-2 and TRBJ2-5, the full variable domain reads EAGVAQSPRYKIIEKRQSVAFWCNPISGHATLYWYQQILGQGPKLLIQFQNNGVVDDSQLPKDRFSAERLKGVDSTLKIQPAKLEDSAVYLCASSLPGGGGETQYFGPGTRLLVL.